This TCR beta chain is drawn from a study of sequential checkpoint blockade in melanoma. Looked up from germline, CDR1 is MDHEN and CDR2 is SYDVKM. The CDR3 is 18 residues long. V lost 2 bases, J lost 6 bases, and 14 bases stayed unmatched. Indicated treatment: randomized to nivolumab then ipilimumab (arm A) or the reverse (arm B). Sequenced by immunoSEQ multiplex PCR; TCRdb stores in-frame clones only, minus some. There are approximately 6,200 clones in the sample; 87% occur only once, and approximately 8.8% lies in the top ten. The source material was CD8+ T cells sorted from blood (inferred from file names), sampled from a patient given nivolumab and ipilimumab in sequence. The rearrangement joins TRBV28 to TRBJ1-3; 9 nucleotides agree with TRBD1. This TCR was sampled from a human donor with melanoma. DNA of the CDR3: TGTGCCAGCAGTTTAGGGAGACTGGGGACAGGGCGAGAAAACACCATATATTTT. Residues: CASSLGRLGTGRENTIYF.